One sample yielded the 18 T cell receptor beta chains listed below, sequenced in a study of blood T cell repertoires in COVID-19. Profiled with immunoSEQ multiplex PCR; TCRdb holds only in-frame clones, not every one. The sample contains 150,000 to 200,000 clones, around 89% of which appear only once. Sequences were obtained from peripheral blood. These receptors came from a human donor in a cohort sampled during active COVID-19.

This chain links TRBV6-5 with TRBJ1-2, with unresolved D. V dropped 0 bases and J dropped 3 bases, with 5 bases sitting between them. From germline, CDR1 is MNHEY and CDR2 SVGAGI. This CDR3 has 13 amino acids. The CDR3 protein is CASSYSSDYGYTF. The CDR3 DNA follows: TGTGCCAGCAGTTACTCGTCGGACTATGGCTACACCTTC.

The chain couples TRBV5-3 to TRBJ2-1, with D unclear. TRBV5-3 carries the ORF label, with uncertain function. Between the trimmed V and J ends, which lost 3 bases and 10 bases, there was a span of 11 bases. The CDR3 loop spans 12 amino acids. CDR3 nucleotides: TGTGCCAGAAGCTCAGGATCTGGGGAGCAGTTCTTC. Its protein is CARSSGSGEQFF.

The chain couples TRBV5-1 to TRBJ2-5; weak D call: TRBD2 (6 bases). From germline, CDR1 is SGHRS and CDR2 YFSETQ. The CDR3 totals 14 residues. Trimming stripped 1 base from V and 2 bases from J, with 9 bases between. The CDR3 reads CASSLLGTQETQYF. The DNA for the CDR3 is TGCGCCAGCAGCTTGCTAGGGACTCAAGAGACCCAGTACTTC.

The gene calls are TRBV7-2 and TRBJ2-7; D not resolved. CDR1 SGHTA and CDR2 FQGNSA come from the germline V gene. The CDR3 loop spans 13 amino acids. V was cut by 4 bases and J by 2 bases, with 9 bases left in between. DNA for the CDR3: TGTGCCAGCAGCTATGCCCTAGCCTACGAGCAGTACTTC. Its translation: CASSYALAYEQYF.

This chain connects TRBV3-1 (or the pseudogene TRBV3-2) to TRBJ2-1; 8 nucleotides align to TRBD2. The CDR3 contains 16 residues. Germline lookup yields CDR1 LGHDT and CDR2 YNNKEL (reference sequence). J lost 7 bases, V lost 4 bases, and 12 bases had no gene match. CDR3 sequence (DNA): TGTGCCAGCAGCCTCACAGGTAGCGGGGCTTGGAATGAGCAGTTCTTC. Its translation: CASSLTGSGAWNEQFF.

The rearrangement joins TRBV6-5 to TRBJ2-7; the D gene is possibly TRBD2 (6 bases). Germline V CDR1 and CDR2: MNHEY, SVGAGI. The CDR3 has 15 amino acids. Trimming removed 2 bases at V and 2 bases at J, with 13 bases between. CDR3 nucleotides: TGTGCCAGCAGTTACCGAGAGACTAGTCCCTACGAGCAGTACTTC. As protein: CASSYRETSPYEQYF.

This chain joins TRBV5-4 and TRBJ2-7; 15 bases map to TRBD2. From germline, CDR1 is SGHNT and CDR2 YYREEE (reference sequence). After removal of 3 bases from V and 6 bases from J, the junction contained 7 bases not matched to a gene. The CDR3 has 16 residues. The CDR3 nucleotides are TGTGCCAGCAGCTCAGGACTAGCGGGAGGGGTGGGCGAGCAGTACTTC. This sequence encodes CASSSGLAGGVGEQYF.

The CDR3 sequence is CAWARTSGYEQYF. The CDR3 region has the DNA TGTGCCTGGGCGAGAACTAGCGGCTACGAGCAGTACTTC. The chain is built from TRBV30 and TRBJ2-7; 8 nucleotides align to TRBD2. The CDR3 loop spans 13 amino acids. Germline CDR1 reads GTSNPN; CDR2 reads SVGIG (reference sequence). Trimming at V came to 5 bases and at J to 3 bases, leaving 6 bases not matched to a gene.

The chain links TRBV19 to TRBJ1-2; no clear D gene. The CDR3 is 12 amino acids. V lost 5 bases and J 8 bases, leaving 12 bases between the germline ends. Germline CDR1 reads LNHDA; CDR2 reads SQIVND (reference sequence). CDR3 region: CASSSTGVGYTF. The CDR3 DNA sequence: TGTGCCAGTAGTTCCACCGGAGTAGGCTACACCTTC.

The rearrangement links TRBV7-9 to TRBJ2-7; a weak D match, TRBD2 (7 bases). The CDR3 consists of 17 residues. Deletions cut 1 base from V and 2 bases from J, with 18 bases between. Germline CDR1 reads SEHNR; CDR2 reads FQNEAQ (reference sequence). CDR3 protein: CASSLGGAGVKPYEQYF. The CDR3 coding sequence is TGTGCCAGCAGCTTAGGGGGGGCGGGAGTAAAACCCTACGAGCAGTACTTC.

The CDR3: CASSPIRLAGGPQETQYF. DNA of the CDR3: TGTGCCAGCAGCCCCATTCGTCTAGCGGGAGGGCCCCAGGAGACCCAGTACTTC. This chain joins TRBV7-6 and TRBJ2-5; 12 bases align to TRBD2. CDR1 SGHVS and CDR2 FNYEAQ come from the germline V gene. V trimming: 5 bases; J trimming: 5 bases; junction bases outside the gene matches: 15. CDR3 length equals 18 residues.

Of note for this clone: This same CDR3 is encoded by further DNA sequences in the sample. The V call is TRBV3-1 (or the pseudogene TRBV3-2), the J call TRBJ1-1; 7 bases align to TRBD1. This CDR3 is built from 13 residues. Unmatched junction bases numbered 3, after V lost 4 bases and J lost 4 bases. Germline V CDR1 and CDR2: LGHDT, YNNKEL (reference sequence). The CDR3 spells CASSRQGGTEAFF. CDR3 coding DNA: TGTGCCAGCAGCCGACAGGGTGGCACTGAAGCTTTCTTT.

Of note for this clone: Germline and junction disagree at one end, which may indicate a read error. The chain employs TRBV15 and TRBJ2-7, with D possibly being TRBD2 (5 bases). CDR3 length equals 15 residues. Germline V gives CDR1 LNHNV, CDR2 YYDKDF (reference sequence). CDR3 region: CATSREGRGSYEQYF. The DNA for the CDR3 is TGTGCCACCAGCCGAGAAGGGAGAGGATCCTACGAGCAGTACTTC.

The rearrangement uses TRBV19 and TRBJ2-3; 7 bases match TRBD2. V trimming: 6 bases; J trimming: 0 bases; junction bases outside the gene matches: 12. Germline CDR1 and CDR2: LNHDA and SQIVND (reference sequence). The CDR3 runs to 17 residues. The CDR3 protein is CASSPSPFSGSTDTQYF. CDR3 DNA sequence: TGTGCCAGTAGCCCCAGTCCCTTTAGCGGGAGCACAGATACGCAGTATTTT. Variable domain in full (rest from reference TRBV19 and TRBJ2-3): DGGITQSPKYLFRKEGQNVTLSCEQNLNHDAMYWYRQDPGQGLRLIYYSQIVNDFQKGDIAEGYSVSREKKESFPLTVTSAQKNPTAFYLCASSPSPFSGSTDTQYFGPGTRLTVL.

The CDR3 DNA reads as TGTGCCAGCGGACAAGTACAAGAGACCCAGTACTTC. Its translation is CASGQVQETQYF. The chain uses TRBV2 and TRBJ2-5; maybe TRBD1 (5 bases). From germline, CDR1 is SNHLY and CDR2 FYNNEI. CDR3 size: 12 residues. V was pared by 8 bases and J by 2 bases, with 9 bases between.

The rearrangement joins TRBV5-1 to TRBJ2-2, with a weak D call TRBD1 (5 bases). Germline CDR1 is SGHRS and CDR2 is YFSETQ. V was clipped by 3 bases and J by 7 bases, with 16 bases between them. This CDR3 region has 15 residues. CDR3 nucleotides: TGCGCCAGCAGCTCCGTGACAGATAAGAGCGGGGAGCTGTTTTTT. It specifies CASSSVTDKSGELFF.

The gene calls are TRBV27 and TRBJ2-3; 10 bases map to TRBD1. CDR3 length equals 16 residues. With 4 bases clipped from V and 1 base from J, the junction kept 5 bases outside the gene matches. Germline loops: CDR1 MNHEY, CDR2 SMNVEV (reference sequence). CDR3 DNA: TGTGCCAGCAGTTCCTACGGACAGGGGGGCACAGATACGCAGTATTTT. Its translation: CASSSYGQGGTDTQYF.

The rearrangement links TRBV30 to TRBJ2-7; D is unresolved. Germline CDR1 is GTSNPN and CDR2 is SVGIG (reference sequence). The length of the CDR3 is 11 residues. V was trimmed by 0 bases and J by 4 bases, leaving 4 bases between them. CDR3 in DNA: TGTGCCTGGAGTGTACAATACGAGCAGTACTTC. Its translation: CAWSVQYEQYF.